The 30 T cell receptor beta chains below come from one sample, sequenced in a study of blood T cell repertoires in COVID-19 (dated by TCRdb to 2018 to 2020). The library relied on the immunoSEQ multiplex PCR assay. TCRdb took this table from immuneACCESS and kept in-frame rearrangements with V and J called. Such tables lack part of the clones; where checked against another copy, unresolved V genes explain under half of the gap, and the rest is unexplained. The sample has some 460,000 clones on record, roughly nine tenths of them singletons. In total, the top ten clones hold under 0.75% of the sample. The source material was PBMCs or T cells enriched from blood (not recorded which). The receptors shown here come from a young woman who had recovered from COVID-19.

The V gene is TRBV7-2, the J gene TRBJ2-2; D not certain. Germline lookup yields CDR1 SGHTA and CDR2 FQGNSA. The V gene lost 10 bases and the J gene lost 4 bases, with 10 bases spanning the gap. The CDR3 is 12 residues long. The CDR3 loop is CAIIPVTGELFF. DNA for the CDR3: TGTGCCATAATCCCGGTCACCGGGGAGCTGTTTTTT.

The chain couples TRBV30 to TRBJ2-5; D may be TRBD2 (6 bases). Germline values: CDR1 GTSNPN, CDR2 SVGIG (reference sequence). CDR3 length: 13 amino acids. V was shortened by 8 bases and J by 7 bases, with 20 bases between the two germline ends. The CDR3 spells CALDSNRRGTQYF. The DNA for the CDR3 is TGTGCCCTAGACTCCAATAGGAGGGGGACCCAGTACTTC.

This clone was seen only once. This chain connects TRBV28 to TRBJ1-2, with 10 positions matching TRBD1. Germline V gene sequence: CDR1 MDHEN, CDR2 SYDVKM. This CDR3 is built from 14 residues. V shed 3 bases and J 5 bases; nucleotides not matched to a gene: 3. Written as DNA, the CDR3 is TGTGCCAGCAGTTTTGGGGGACAGGGGTATGGCTACACCTTC. This translates into CASSFGGQGYGYTF.

The chain employs TRBV2 and TRBJ1-1; no clear D. This CDR3 is 15 amino acids long. From germline, CDR1 is SNHLY and CDR2 FYNNEI. V lost 4 bases and J lost 0, with 12 bases in between. The CDR3 loop is CASSVSTAMNTEAFF. The CDR3 region has the DNA TGTGCCAGCAGTGTATCCACAGCAATGAACACTGAAGCTTTCTTT.

The chain carries TRBV3-1 (or the pseudogene TRBV3-2) and TRBJ2-5, with D possibly TRBD2 on 5 matching bases. Germline V gene lookup returns CDR1 LGHDT and CDR2 YNNKEL (reference sequence). The CDR3 sequence is 15 residues long. The V and J ends lost 0 bases and 4 bases respectively, with 12 bases between them. CDR3 loop: CASSQDGLAGETQYF. DNA of the CDR3: TGTGCCAGCAGCCAAGATGGCCTAGCCGGAGAGACCCAGTACTTC.

This rearrangement joins TRBV5-8 to TRBJ1-1; 7 positions agree with TRBD1. The CDR3 loop spans 12 amino acids. The ends lost 3 bases at V and 11 bases at J; junction bases unmatched: 7. CDR1 and CDR2 from the germline V gene are SGHTS and YDEGEE. The CDR3: CASSSDRTRAFF. For the CDR3, the DNA is TGTGCCAGCAGCTCGGACAGGACGAGGGCTTTCTTT.

This clone was observed once. Other DNA sequences in the sample encode the same CDR3. The rearrangement joins TRBV5-1 to TRBJ1-2; 7 bases are a match to TRBD1. The CDR3 runs 14 residues. The germline V gene encodes CDR1 SGHRS and CDR2 YFSETQ. The trim removed 4 bases at V and 4 bases at J, leaving 7 bases unmatched. In nucleotides, the CDR3 is TGCGCCAGCAGCGCGAGACAGGGAGGCTATGGCTACACCTTC. Encoded protein: CASSARQGGYGYTF. The full variable domain, with the rest looked up from reference TRBV5-1 and TRBJ1-2, is KAGVTQTPRYLIKTRGQQVTLSCSPISGHRSVSWYQQTPGQGLQFLFEYFSETQRNKGNFPGRFSGRQFSNSRSEMNVSTLELGDSALYLCASSARQGGYGYTFGSGTRLTVV.

The rearrangement links TRBV21-1 to TRBJ2-3; TRBD2 was called by the table and not checked on the DNA. TRBV21-1 is described as a pseudogene. The CDR3 spans 16 residues. CDR3 DNA sequence: TGTGCCAGCAGATTCGTCGGTAGCGGGGGGCGAGATACGCAGTATTTT. It encodes CASRFVGSGGRDTQYF.

This clone showed up just once. The chain links TRBV3-1 (or the pseudogene TRBV3-2) to TRBJ2-1; D possibly corresponds to TRBD2 (7 bases). The CDR3 loop spans 15 amino acids. Trimming stripped 1 base from V and 8 bases from J, with 15 bases between. Per the germline V gene, CDR1 is LGHDT and CDR2 is YNNKEL (reference sequence). This CDR3 is CASSQVRGGADEQFF. As DNA, the CDR3 is TGTGCCAGCAGCCAAGTGAGGGGGGGGGCGGATGAGCAGTTCTTC.

The rearrangement joins TRBV10-2 to TRBJ1-2; D is unresolved. CDR1 WSHSY and CDR2 SAAADI come from the germline V gene. Trimming took 3 bases from V and 4 from J, leaving 9 bases between them. The CDR3 covers 13 residues. The CDR3 nucleotides read TGCGCCAGCAGTGAAGCCAGGCTCTATGGCTACACCTTC. Its protein is CASSEARLYGYTF.

The chain uses TRBV28 and TRBJ2-4; 15 bases line up with TRBD2. The germline V gene has CDR1 MDHEN and CDR2 SYDVKM. There are 16 residues in the CDR3. After removal of 6 bases from V and 7 bases from J, the junction contained 7 bases not matched to a gene. The DNA for the CDR3 is TGTGCCAGCAGCCCGGGGACTAGCGGGGGGAGGAACATTCAGTACTTC. Amino acid sequence: CASSPGTSGGRNIQYF.

V and J are TRBV5-1 and TRBJ2-3, with 9 nucleotides matching TRBD1. V trimming: 2 bases; J trimming: 5 bases; junction bases outside the gene matches: 3. CDR1 and CDR2 from the germline V gene are SGHRS and YFSETQ. The CDR3 is 14 residues long. CDR3 sequence (DNA): TGCGCCAGCAGCTTCGAGGACAGGGGAGATACGCAGTATTTT. Its protein product is CASSFEDRGDTQYF.

The chain links TRBV5-4 to TRBJ2-3; 12 nucleotides line up with TRBD2. The CDR3 loop spans 19 amino acids. Germline lookup yields CDR1 SGHNT and CDR2 YYREEE (reference sequence). Losses at the gene ends were 4 bases for V and 2 bases for J; bases not matched to a gene: 14. The CDR3 reads CASSPRLTSGGTTTDTQYF. The CDR3 nucleotides read TGTGCCAGCAGCCCACGTCTGACTAGCGGGGGAACGACCACAGATACGCAGTATTTT.

This chain uses TRBV4-1 with TRBJ1-1; D perhaps matches TRBD1 (6 bases). This CDR3 is 16 amino acids long. Trimming stripped 0 bases from V and 4 bases from J, with 15 bases between. Germline loops: CDR1 MGHRA, CDR2 YSYEKL. The CDR3 nucleotides are TGCGCCAGCAGCCAAGACCTGAGGGGGAGGGGCACTGAAGCTTTCTTT. Amino acid sequence: CASSQDLRGRGTEAFF.

The V call is TRBV4-2, the J call TRBJ2-1; 11 bases align to TRBD1. CDR1 and CDR2 from the germline V gene are LGHNA and YNFKEQ. The CDR3 consists of 15 residues. Trimming cost V 1 base and J 10 bases; bases outside gene matches: 6. The chain's CDR3 is CASSQAGQGAPEQFF. In DNA form, the CDR3 reads TGTGCCAGCAGCCAAGCCGGACAGGGGGCTCCCGAGCAGTTCTTC.

The gene calls are TRBV11-2 and TRBJ1-1, with 11 bases that match TRBD1. Germline-derived CDR1 and CDR2 are SGHAT and FQNNGV. The trim removed 5 bases at V and 11 bases at J, leaving 10 bases unmatched. The CDR3 covers 14 residues. The CDR3 loop reads CASSGDRGIGWAFF. In nucleotides, the CDR3 is TGTGCCAGCAGCGGGGACAGGGGGATAGGGTGGGCTTTCTTT.

This sequence joins TRBV4-1 and TRBJ1-4; no reliable D call. In germline, CDR1 is MGHRA, CDR2 YSYEKL. This CDR3 is 16 amino acids long. Trimming shortened V by 0 bases and J by 8 bases, and 16 bases separated the two germline ends. The DNA for the CDR3 is TGCGCCAGCAGCCAAGAGATATTCCCCCGGCGGGAAAAACTGTTTTTT. Protein: CASSQEIFPRREKLFF.

This sequence joins TRBV7-8 and TRBJ2-3, with 12 bases aligning to TRBD2. The germline V gene has CDR1 SGHVS and CDR2 FQNEAQ. The CDR3 has 17 residues. V gave up 1 base and J gave up 2 bases; unmatched junction bases: 4. Here the CDR3 reads CASSLELAGGPTDTQYF. The CDR3 nucleotides read TGTGCCAGCAGCTTAGAGCTAGCGGGGGGGCCCACAGATACGCAGTATTTT. The whole variable domain, filled in from reference TRBV7-8 and TRBJ2-3, reads GAGVSQSPRYKVAKRGQDVALRCDPISGHVSLFWYQQALGQGPEFLTYFQNEAQLDKSGLPSDRFFAERPEGSVSTLKIQRTQQEDSAVYLCASSLELAGGPTDTQYFGPGTRLTVL.

The V and J genes are TRBV5-1 and TRBJ2-3; 9 bases agree with TRBD1. This CDR3 has 16 amino acids. Trimming removed 4 bases from V and 3 bases from J; junction bases left unmatched: 9. Germline CDR1 is SGHRS and CDR2 is YFSETQ. CDR3: CASSPAQTGGTDTQYF. For the CDR3, the DNA is TGCGCCAGCAGCCCCGCGCAGACAGGGGGAACAGATACGCAGTATTTT.

V gene TRBV27 combines with J gene TRBJ1-1; D is unresolved. Germline CDR1 reads MNHEY; CDR2 reads SMNVEV (reference sequence). The V gene lost 2 bases and the J gene lost 1 base, with 8 bases spanning the gap. The CDR3 is 14 residues long. The CDR3 loop reads CASSLGGANTEAFF. The CDR3 region has the DNA TGTGCCAGCAGTTTAGGAGGAGCGAACACTGAAGCTTTCTTT.

This clone has a single count. The chain is built from TRBV24-1 and TRBJ2-3; possibly TRBD2 for D (7 bases). The CDR3 extends over 14 amino acids. The germline gives CDR1 KGHDR, CDR2 SFDVKD. The V end lost 9 bases, the J end lost 2 bases, and 14 bases lay between the germline ends. This chain's CDR3 is CATAGARDTDTQYF. The DNA of the CDR3 is TGTGCCACCGCGGGGGCACGCGACACAGATACGCAGTATTTT.

V gene TRBV9 combines with J gene TRBJ1-5; D not certain. Germline lookup yields CDR1 SGDLS and CDR2 YYNGEE. V lost 0 bases, J lost 7 bases, and 8 bases lay in between. The CDR3 contains 13 residues. Here the CDR3 DNA reads TGTGCCAGCAGCGTAGGTACAGCCCAGCCCCAGCATTTT. This sequence encodes CASSVGTAQPQHF.

This clone was observed a single time. The chain joins TRBV4-2 to TRBJ2-7, with 9 nucleotides matching TRBD2. This CDR3 comprises 18 residues. Germline CDR1 is LGHNA and CDR2 is YNFKEQ. The V gene end was trimmed by 0 bases and the J gene end by 0 bases; junction bases not matched to a gene: 9. The CDR3 DNA reads TGTGCCAGCAGCCAAGACAGGGGGAAACTAGCGGGCTCCTACGAGCAGTACTTC. Translated: CASSQDRGKLAGSYEQYF.

This chain joins TRBV19 and TRBJ2-5; D is possibly TRBD2 (5 bases). The length of the CDR3 is 12 residues. V gave up 1 base and J gave up 9 bases, with 9 bases separating them. Germline values: CDR1 LNHDA, CDR2 SQIVND (reference sequence). The CDR3 nucleotides are TGTGCCAGTAGTATAGGTTCGGGGTCCCAGTACTTC. Protein sequence: CASSIGSGSQYF.

The CDR3 coding sequence is TGTGCCAGTAGTATAGATCTGAATTCACCCCTCCACTTT. Protein sequence: CASSIDLNSPLHF. The chain is built from TRBV19 and TRBJ1-6; no clear D. V gave up 0 bases and J gave up 7 bases, with 4 bases separating them. The CDR3 covers 13 residues. Germline CDR1 reads LNHDA; CDR2 reads SQIVND (reference sequence).

The rearrangement uses TRBV5-6 and TRBJ1-5, with TRBD1 matching over 7 bases. Per the germline V gene, CDR1 is SGHDT and CDR2 is YYEEEE. The CDR3 contains 16 residues. Unmatched junction bases numbered 7, after V lost 1 base and J lost 3 bases. CDR3 nucleotide sequence: TGTGCCAGCAGCTTGTGGGGGGACAGTTACAATCAGCCCCAGCATTTT. Its translation is CASSLWGDSYNQPQHF.

This clone occurred once. The chain employs TRBV3-1 (or the pseudogene TRBV3-2) and TRBJ1-1, with unresolved D. Germline-derived CDR1 and CDR2 are LGHDT and YNNKEL (reference sequence). V lost 2 bases and J lost 1, with 8 bases in between. The CDR3 loop spans 14 amino acids. CDR3 bases: TGTGCCAGCAGCCAACTTACAGAGAACACTGAAGCTTTCTTT. Its translation is CASSQLTENTEAFF.

The rearrangement links TRBV10-3 to TRBJ1-6; 7 nucleotides align to TRBD1. Trimming took 6 bases from V and 6 from J; bases not matched to a gene: 5. The germline V gene has CDR1 ENHRY and CDR2 SYGVKD. This CDR3 has 14 residues. The CDR3 region has the DNA TGTGCCATCAGCAGCGGACAGGTTAATTCACCCCTCCACTTT. It is translated as CAISSGQVNSPLHF.

The CDR3 here is CAIGIGTSSYEQYF. CDR3 in DNA: TGTGCCATAGGAATTGGGACAAGCTCCTACGAGCAGTACTTC. The genes are TRBV2 and TRBJ2-7; D perhaps matches TRBD1 (6 bases). Germline CDR1 SNHLY, CDR2 FYNNEI. The CDR3 contains 14 residues. Trimming left V 10 bases short and J 0 bases short, with 16 bases between.

The chain couples TRBV5-1 to TRBJ1-1, with unresolved D. The CDR3 has 14 amino acids. Germline V gene sequence: CDR1 SGHRS, CDR2 YFSETQ. V lost 5 bases to trimming and J lost 1 base, with 12 bases between them. Here the CDR3 DNA reads TGCGCCAGCAGGAGTCATCATCCGAACACTGAAGCTTTCTTT. Protein: CASRSHHPNTEAFF.